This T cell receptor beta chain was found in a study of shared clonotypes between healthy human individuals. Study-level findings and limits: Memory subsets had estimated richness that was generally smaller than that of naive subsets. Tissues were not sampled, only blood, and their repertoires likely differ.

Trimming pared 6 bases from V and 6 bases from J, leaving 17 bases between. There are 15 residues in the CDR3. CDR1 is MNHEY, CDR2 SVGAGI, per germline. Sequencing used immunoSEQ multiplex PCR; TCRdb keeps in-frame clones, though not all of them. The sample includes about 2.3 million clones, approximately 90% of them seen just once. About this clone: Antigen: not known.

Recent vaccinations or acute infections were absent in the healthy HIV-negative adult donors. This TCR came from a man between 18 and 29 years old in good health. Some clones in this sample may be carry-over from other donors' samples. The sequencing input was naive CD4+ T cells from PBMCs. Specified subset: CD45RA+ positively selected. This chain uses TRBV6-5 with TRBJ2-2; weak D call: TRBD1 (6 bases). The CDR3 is CASSRVKRTAGELFF. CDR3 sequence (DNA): TGTGCCAGCAGCCGGGTTAAGAGGACAGCCGGGGAGCTGTTTTTT.